These T cell receptor beta chains were read from a single sample in a study of blood T cell repertoires in COVID-19. Clones were read by immunoSEQ multiplex PCR, and TCRdb kept only the in-frame ones, dropping some. The sample shows about 160,000 clones, roughly 85% of them seen only once. The specimen was peripheral blood. Receptors were obtained from a man aged 35-49 years with acute or convalescent COVID-19. Both conserved end residues are part of each CDR3. The D gene is left open where the match is weak. Rows may omit the clone size; those that give it use once, few, many or a size class.

TRBD1	TRBV7-8	TRBJ2-5	NA	CASSSGQEQETQYF	TGTGCCAGCAGCTCGGGACAGGAGCAAGAGACCCAGTACTTC
NA	TRBV5-6	TRBJ1-5	NA	CASSARTDYSNQPQHF	TGTGCCAGCAGCGCGCGGACAGATTATAGCAATCAGCCCCAGCATTTT
NA	TRBV7-6	TRBJ1-1	NA	CASSFAPPTGLVGDTEAFF	TGTGCCAGCAGCTTCGCCCCCCCGACAGGATTAGTGGGAGATACTGAAGCTTTCTTT
NA	TRBV5-1	TRBJ2-3	NA	CASSLEGVEADTQYF	TGCGCCAGCAGCTTGGAAGGGGTCGAAGCAGATACGCAGTATTTT
TRBD1	TRBV24-1	TRBJ1-2	NA	CATSDQTGDYGYTF	TGTGCCACCAGTGACCAAACAGGGGACTATGGCTACACCTTC
NA	TRBV12-3/TRBV12-4	TRBJ2-7	NA	CASGTGWDEQYF	TGTGCCAGCGGTACAGGGTGGGACGAGCAGTACTTC
TRBD1	TRBV6-5	TRBJ2-3	NA	CAINPGQPDTQYF	TGTGCCATAAATCCGGGACAGCCAGATACGCAGTATTTT
NA	TRBV14	TRBJ1-1	many	CASSPQTFTEAFF	TGTGCCAGCAGCCCCCAGACATTCACTGAAGCTTTCTTT
NA	TRBV9	TRBJ1-1	NA	CASSEGLSDTEAFF	TGTGCCAGCAGCGAGGGACTAAGCGACACTGAAGCTTTCTTT
TRBD2	TRBV7-2	TRBJ2-1	NA	CASRAGGPYNEQFF	TGTGCCAGCAGAGCGGGGGGGCCTTACAATGAGCAGTTCTTC
NA	TRBV19	TRBJ1-1	NA	CASIGQFPFEAFF	TGTGCCAGTATTGGACAGTTCCCCTTTGAAGCTTTCTTT
TRBD1	TRBV27	TRBJ2-3	NA	CASSWTGTDTQYF	TGTGCCAGCAGTTGGACAGGGACCGATACGCAGTATTTT
TRBD2	TRBV19	TRBJ2-1	NA	CASRTSGAPSGEQFF	TGTGCCAGCCGGACTAGCGGGGCCCCGAGTGGTGAGCAGTTCTTC
NA	TRBV12-3/TRBV12-4	TRBJ2-7	NA	CASSTSSYEQYF	TGTGCCAGCAGCACGAGCTCCTACGAGCAGTACTTC
TRBD1	TRBV9	TRBJ1-2	NA	CASSDQGQYGYTF	TGTGCCAGCAGCGATCAGGGACAGTATGGCTACACCTTC
NA	TRBV18	TRBJ1-2	NA	CASSPAGGSSGYTF	TGTGCCAGCTCACCAGCGGGGGGCAGTTCCGGCTACACCTTC
TRBD1	TRBV11-2	TRBJ2-7	few	CASSRRQGFYEQYF	TGTGCCAGCAGCCGTAGACAGGGGTTTTACGAGCAGTACTTC
TRBD1	TRBV6-2/TRBV6-3	TRBJ2-7	NA	CASSYSGQGARRSEQYF	TGTGCCAGCAGTTACTCTGGACAGGGGGCTAGGAGAAGCGAGCAGTACTTC
NA	TRBV4-2	TRBJ1-4	once	CASSQDNGETNEKLFF	TGTGCCAGCAGCCAAGATAACGGGGAAACTAATGAAAAACTGTTTTTT
NA	TRBV27	TRBJ2-1	NA	CASSMTGLWFF	TGTGCCAGCAGCATGACAGGTTTGTGGTTCTTC
TRBD2	TRBV2	TRBJ2-2	NA	CASNRGGVASSGELFF	TGTGCCAGCAACCGGGGGGGGGTGGCCAGCTCCGGGGAGCTGTTTTTT
NA	TRBV28	TRBJ2-7	few	CASYPEGVLYEQYF	TGTGCCAGCTACCCCGAGGGGGTTCTCTACGAGCAGTACTTC
TRBD1	TRBV3-1/TRBV3-2	TRBJ1-5	NA	CASSFGTVSQPQHF	TGTGCCAGCAGCTTCGGGACAGTGAGTCAGCCCCAGCATTTT
NA	TRBV4-3	TRBJ2-2	NA	CASSRRSEATGELFF	TGCGCCAGCAGCCGCCGTAGTGAGGCGACCGGGGAGCTGTTTTTT
TRBD2	TRBV28	TRBJ2-7	few	CASSLYIGGAYEQYF	TGTGCCAGCAGTTTATATATCGGGGGGGCCTACGAGCAGTACTTC
NA	TRBV11-2	TRBJ2-7	NA	CASSFAGQLEQYF	TGTGCCAGCAGCTTCGCAGGGCAGCTCGAGCAGTACTTC
NA	TRBV3-1/TRBV3-2	TRBJ1-1	NA	CASSQGRGTEAFF	TGTGCCAGCAGCCAAGGGAGGGGCACTGAAGCTTTCTTT
TRBD1	TRBV18	TRBJ2-2	NA	CASSQLGQGATGELFF	TGTGCCAGCTCACAGCTGGGACAGGGGGCTACCGGGGAGCTGTTTTTT
TRBD2	TRBV6-4	TRBJ2-1	NA	CASSDSGGTYNEQFF	TGTGCCAGCAGTGATTCGGGGGGGACCTACAATGAGCAGTTCTTC
NA	TRBV28	TRBJ1-6	NA	CATTAQRDSPLHF	TGTGCCACCACGGCCCAGAGGGATTCACCCCTCCACTTT
TRBD1	TRBV6-6	TRBJ2-7	NA	CASRRPGQGAFF	TGTGCCAGCAGAAGACCCGGACAGGGAGCATTCTTC
NA	TRBV2	TRBJ1-6	NA	CASSVSGMENSPLHF	TGTGCCAGCAGTGTGTCAGGGATGGAGAATTCACCCCTCCACTTT
NA	TRBV7-2	TRBJ2-7	NA	CASRPTGGTYEQYF	TGTGCCAGCAGACCTACGGGGGGCACCTACGAGCAGTACTTC
NA	TRBV7-9	TRBJ1-2	few	CASSLEQGTGYTF	TGTGCCAGCAGCTTAGAACAGGGAACTGGCTACACCTTC
NA	TRBV11-2	TRBJ2-5	NA	CASSPRWGAETQYF	TGTGCCAGCAGCCCAAGGTGGGGCGCGGAGACCCAGTACTTC
NA	TRBV1	TRBJ1-5	NA	CTSSQGRQHF	TGCACCAGCAGCCAAGGGCGGCAGCATTTT
NA	TRBV11-2	TRBJ2-2	NA	CASPRGPSGELFF	TGTGCCAGCCCCCGAGGGCCCTCCGGGGAGCTGTTTTTT
NA	TRBV11-2	TRBJ1-1	NA	CASSLALSTDMNTEAFF	TGTGCCAGCAGCTTAGCCCTCTCGACAGACATGAACACTGAAGCTTTCTTT
NA	TRBV6-5	TRBJ1-1	NA	CASSYKNTEAFF	TGTGCCAGCAGTTATAAAAACACTGAAGCTTTCTTT
NA	TRBV30	TRBJ1-2	NA	CAWSLRAFNYGYTF	TGTGCCTGGAGCCTCAGGGCCTTTAACTATGGCTACACCTTC
TRBD1	TRBV19	TRBJ2-7	NA	CASSGTGAIEQYF	TGTGCCAGTAGTGGGACAGGGGCCATCGAGCAGTACTTC
NA	TRBV3-1/TRBV3-2	TRBJ2-7	NA	CASSQEPGTYEQYF	TGTGCCAGCAGCCAAGAGCCGGGTACCTACGAGCAGTACTTC
TRBD2	TRBV11-2	TRBJ2-3	NA	CASSPPGLAGGTDTQYF	TGTGCCAGCAGCCCACCGGGACTAGCGGGGGGGACAGATACGCAGTATTTT
NA	TRBV9	TRBJ1-1	NA	CASSVGSWSTEAFF	TGTGCCAGCAGCGTAGGAAGTTGGAGCACTGAAGCTTTCTTT
TRBD1	TRBV28	TRBJ1-5	NA	CASTTGGGGQPQHF	TGTGCCAGCACGACAGGGGGCGGGGGTCAGCCCCAGCATTTT
TRBD1	TRBV28	TRBJ1-2	NA	CASSVTGGVWGYTF	TGTGCCAGCAGTGTCACAGGGGGAGTATGGGGCTACACCTTC
NA	TRBV18	TRBJ1-5	NA	CASSPGSHQPQHF	TGTGCCAGCTCACCAGGGAGCCATCAGCCCCAGCATTTT
TRBD1	TRBV24-1	TRBJ1-2	NA	CATSSADRSVYGYTF	TGTGCCACCAGTTCAGCGGACAGGAGTGTCTATGGCTACACCTTC
NA	TRBV5-1	TRBJ2-1	NA	CASSSGGSSYNEQFF	TGCGCCAGCAGCTCCGGGGGTAGCTCCTACAATGAGCAGTTCTTC
NA	TRBV7-9	TRBJ2-1	NA	CASSTGTPNEQFF	TGTGCCAGCAGCACCGGGACTCCCAATGAGCAGTTCTTC
NA	TRBV5-4	TRBJ2-7	once	CASSSPGFEQYF	TGTGCCAGCAGCTCCCCCGGGTTCGAGCAGTACTTC
NA	TRBV2	TRBJ1-1	NA	CASSLDIGTEAFF	TGTGCCAGCAGTCTAGATATCGGCACTGAAGCTTTCTTT
TRBD1	TRBV5-1	TRBJ1-2	NA	CASSSRQGVGYGYTF	TGCGCCAGCAGCTCGAGACAGGGGGTAGGATATGGCTACACCTTC
NA	TRBV9	TRBJ1-3	NA	CASSPPVMNTIYF	TGTGCCAGCAGTCCCCCGGTGATGAACACCATATATTTT
NA	TRBV14	TRBJ1-4	NA	CASSQAITGEKLFF	TGTGCCAGCAGCCAAGCTATCACGGGAGAAAAACTGTTTTTT